A selection of T cell receptor beta chains follows, all from one sample in a study of blood T cell repertoires in COVID-19. The assay was immunoSEQ multiplex PCR, and TCRdb's table has in-frame clones only and misses some. The sample includes roughly 60,000 clones, 65% to 85% of them seen just once. The sample consisted of peripheral blood. The receptors originated from a man aged 25 to 45 with COVID-19, enrolled during active disease. The CDR3 runs from the conserved cysteine through the conserved F or W. Fields, in order: J gene, V gene, CDR3 protein.

j_call: TRBJ2-6
v_call: TRBV6-4
cdr3_aa: CASSEDSPGANVLTF

j_call: TRBJ1-1
v_call: TRBV5-5
cdr3_aa: CASSLGGGYHTEAFF

j_call: TRBJ1-1
v_call: TRBV4-1
cdr3_aa: CASSHRQGDLMNTEAFF

j_call: TRBJ1-4
v_call: TRBV27
cdr3_aa: CASSPSPLTGNGDEKLFF

j_call: TRBJ1-1
v_call: TRBV27
cdr3_aa: CASSRSGANTEAFF

j_call: TRBJ2-5
v_call: TRBV19
cdr3_aa: CASSIEGAETQYF

j_call: TRBJ1-1
v_call: TRBV18
cdr3_aa: CASSENRRDTEAFF

j_call: TRBJ2-5
v_call: TRBV2
cdr3_aa: CASSATTSGSGTQYF

j_call: TRBJ2-7
v_call: TRBV2
cdr3_aa: CASSEPGQNYEQYF

j_call: TRBJ2-4
v_call: TRBV6-1
cdr3_aa: CASSELPRTVENIQYF

j_call: TRBJ1-1
v_call: TRBV9
cdr3_aa: CASSVRDIYTSNTEAFF

j_call: TRBJ1-3
v_call: TRBV28
cdr3_aa: CASREDRNSGNTIYF

j_call: TRBJ2-1
v_call: TRBV28
cdr3_aa: CATKGTSGYNEQFF

j_call: TRBJ1-3
v_call: TRBV10-3
cdr3_aa: CAMKDRAGNTIYF

j_call: TRBJ2-7
v_call: TRBV6-2/TRBV6-3
cdr3_aa: CASSHSGTGDMGEQYF

j_call: TRBJ2-3
v_call: TRBV28
cdr3_aa: CASSYTGGIRTDTQYF

j_call: TRBJ1-1
v_call: TRBV6-5
cdr3_aa: CASHSPRGGWTEAFF

j_call: TRBJ2-3
v_call: TRBV19
cdr3_aa: CASSIIAEHTDTQYF

j_call: TRBJ1-2
v_call: TRBV15
cdr3_aa: CATSRSPPGSLDGYTF

j_call: TRBJ2-4
v_call: TRBV11-2
cdr3_aa: CASSLPNSVPPNIQYF

j_call: TRBJ1-3
v_call: TRBV7-3
cdr3_aa: CASSLFTRASGNTIYF

j_call: TRBJ1-2
v_call: TRBV12-3/TRBV12-4
cdr3_aa: CASSRDTYGYTF

j_call: TRBJ2-7
v_call: TRBV7-8
cdr3_aa: CASSPPGGGLPYEQYF

j_call: TRBJ2-7
v_call: TRBV7-8
cdr3_aa: CASSPSGTVFYEQYF

j_call: TRBJ2-7
v_call: TRBV6-6
cdr3_aa: CASSQNPGLAGSYEQYF